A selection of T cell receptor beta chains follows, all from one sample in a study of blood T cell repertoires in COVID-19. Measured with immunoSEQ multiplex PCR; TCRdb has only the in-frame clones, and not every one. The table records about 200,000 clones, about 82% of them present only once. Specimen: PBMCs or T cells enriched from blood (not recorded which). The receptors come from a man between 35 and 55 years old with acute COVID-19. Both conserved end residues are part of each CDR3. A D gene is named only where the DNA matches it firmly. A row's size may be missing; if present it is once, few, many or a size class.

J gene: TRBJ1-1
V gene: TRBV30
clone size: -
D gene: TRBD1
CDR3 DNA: TGTGCCTGGGCCCGGGACAGGGGGACTGAAGCTTTCTTC
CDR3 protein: CAWARDRGTEAFF

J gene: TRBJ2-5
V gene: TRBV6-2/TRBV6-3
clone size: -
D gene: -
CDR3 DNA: TGTGCCAGCAGCCAACCAGGCGCAGGGAAAGAGACCCAGTACTTC
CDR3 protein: CASSQPGAGKETQYF

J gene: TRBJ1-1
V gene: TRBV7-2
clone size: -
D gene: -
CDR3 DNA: TGTGCCAGCAGCCCCCCAAAGCGGTGGGCTGAAGCTTTCTTT
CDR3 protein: CASSPPKRWAEAFF

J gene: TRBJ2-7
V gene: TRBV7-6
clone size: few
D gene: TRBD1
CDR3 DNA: TGTGCCAGCAGAGCCCGGGACAGCTCGTACGAGCAGTACTTC
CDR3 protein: CASRARDSSYEQYF

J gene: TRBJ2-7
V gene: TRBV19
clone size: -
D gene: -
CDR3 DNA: TGTGCCAGTACCCAGCGGTACGGCAGCCCCACCTACGAGCAGTACTTC
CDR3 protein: CASTQRYGSPTYEQYF

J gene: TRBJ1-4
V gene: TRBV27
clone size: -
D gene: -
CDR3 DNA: TGTGCCAGCGGGGTCCCCTGGGGCGCTAATGAAAAACTGTTTTTT
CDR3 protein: CASGVPWGANEKLFF

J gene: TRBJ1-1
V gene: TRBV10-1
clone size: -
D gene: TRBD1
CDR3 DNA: TGCGCCAGCAGTGAGTTTGGACAGGGGGGAAACACTGAAGCTTTCTTT
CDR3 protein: CASSEFGQGGNTEAFF

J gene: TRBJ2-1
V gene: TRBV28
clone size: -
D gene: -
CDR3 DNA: TGTGCCAGCAGGGGAAGGGAGTTTAGGTACAATGAGCAGTTCTTC
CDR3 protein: CASRGREFRYNEQFF

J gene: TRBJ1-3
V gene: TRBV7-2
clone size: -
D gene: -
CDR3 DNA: TGTGCCAGCAGCTTCTCCGGGTCCTTCTTGAGAGGAAACACCATATATTTT
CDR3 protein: CASSFSGSFLRGNTIYF

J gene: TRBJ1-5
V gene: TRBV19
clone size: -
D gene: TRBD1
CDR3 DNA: TGTGCCAGTAGTTTTGGGACAGGCTATCAGCCCCAGCATTTT
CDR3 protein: CASSFGTGYQPQHF

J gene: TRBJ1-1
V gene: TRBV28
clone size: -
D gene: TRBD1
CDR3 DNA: TGTGCCAGCAGTTTAGGAGGGACAGGGGGCAACACTGAAGCTTTCTTT
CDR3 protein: CASSLGGTGGNTEAFF

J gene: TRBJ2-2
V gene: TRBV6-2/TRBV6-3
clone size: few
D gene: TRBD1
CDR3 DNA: TGTGCCAGCAGCCGACTGGCGAACAGGGGAACCGGGGAGCTGTTTTTT
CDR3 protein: CASSRLANRGTGELFF

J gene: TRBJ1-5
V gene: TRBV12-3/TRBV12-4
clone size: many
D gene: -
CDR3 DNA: TGTGCCAGCAGTTTGAGGGATCAGCCCCAGCATTTT
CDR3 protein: CASSLRDQPQHF

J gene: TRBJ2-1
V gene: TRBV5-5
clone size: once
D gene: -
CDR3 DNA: TGTGCCAGCAGCTCCCGCAGGATAGACAATGAGCAGTTCTTC
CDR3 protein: CASSSRRIDNEQFF

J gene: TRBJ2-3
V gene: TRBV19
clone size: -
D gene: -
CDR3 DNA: TGTGCCACCCTTCCCCCCGGACAACCATACACAGATACGCAGTATTTT
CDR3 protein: CATLPPGQPYTDTQYF

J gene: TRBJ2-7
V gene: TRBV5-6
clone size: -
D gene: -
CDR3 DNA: TGTGCCAGCAGCTGGAGTTCCGAGCAGTACTTC
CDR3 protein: CASSWSSEQYF

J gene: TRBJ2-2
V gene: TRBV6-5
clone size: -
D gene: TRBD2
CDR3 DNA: TGTGCCAGCAGACTAGCGGGAGTAACCGGGGAGCTGTTTTTT
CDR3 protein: CASRLAGVTGELFF

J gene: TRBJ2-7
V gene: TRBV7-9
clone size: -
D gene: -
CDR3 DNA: TGTGCCAGCAGCGCAGGGCCTTACTACGAGCAGTACTTC
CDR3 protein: CASSAGPYYEQYF